This TCR beta chain was profiled in a study of blood T cell repertoires in COVID-19 (dated by TCRdb to the early 2020s). For the wider study: Samples from collaborators originated in the United States, Italy and Spain and spanned both the acute and convalescent phases of COVID-19. The samples were drawn from the first 160 participants of the ongoing ImmuneRACE study and from about 1,200 subjects provided by 6 global collaborators. The sample metadata nearly always contained a de-identified subject ID, COVID-19 status, age in years and sex. The material from the prospective study consisted of cDNA or gDNA derived from T cells, B-cell-depleted T cells, or PBMCs. The repertoires were made available in a free public database intended to serve as a resource for research on the immune response to SARS-CoV-2. HLA class I and class II types, where available, came from metadata supplied by the sample provider rather than from assay-based typing. Deeply sampled blood TCRbeta repertoires from subjects exposed to, actively infected with, or recovered from COVID-19 were included in the dataset. Study-wide findings and limitations: How much clinical and demographic metadata was included differed by source and by participant, and the metadata was provided uncurated.

About this clone itself: Its cognate antigen has yet to be identified. No base quality information exists; no much larger clone differs at one position.

The immunoSEQ Assay, a bias-controlled multiplex PCR, was used to amplify TCRbeta CDR3 regions from genomic DNA. In the authors' own workflow: Within the assay, amplification of reference gene primers was used to estimate how many nucleated cells each sample contained. To quantify the absolute abundance of each unique TCRbeta CDR3 rearrangement, sequence reads were collapsed and filtered. For each sample, productive Simpson clonality was calculated by taking the square root of Simpson's diversity index across productive rearrangements. TCRdb provides this immuneACCESS table in a form limited to in-frame rearrangements. Some clones are lacking; in checked studies, under half of them reflect an unresolved V gene, and why the rest are absent is not known. That table furnishes V, J and clone size, whereas the DNA furnished D and trimming. The sample table contains under 300,000 clones; only one count was recorded for around 89% of them. The ten top clones hold roughly 9% of the sample.

Relative to germline, V is missing 0 bases and J is missing 8 bases, with 9 bases of the junction outside any gene match. CDR1 is given as MNHNS and CDR2 as SASEGT, both from the germline V gene. The CDR3 spans 15 residues, from the cysteine through the phenylalanine. This entry keeps only the CDR3 DNA: 45 bases, framed from base 1. Enrolling through a virtual design, the prospective study's participants ranged in age from about 18 to 100 years and lived across roughly 23 United States geographic areas. In the prospective study, cohorts were assigned on the basis of participant-reported clinical history obtained from a screening survey and a study questionnaire. Recovered participants in ImmuneRACE Cohort 3 were defined as having two consecutive negative NP/OP PCR tests, clearance from a healthcare professional, or resolution of symptoms. In the prospective study, whole blood, serum and a nasopharyngeal or oropharyngeal swab were collected from each participant by mobile phlebotomists. Over an approximately 2-month period, participants in the prospective study had the option of providing additional blood draws and questionnaires. Before DNA extraction, prospective study blood samples were shipped either frozen or at room temperature.

Sequenced input: PBMCs or T cells enriched from blood (not recorded which). The sequence was collected from a man aged 35 to 55 who had recovered from COVID-19. This chain joins TRBV6-1 to TRBJ1-2; TRBD1 lines up with 7 middle nucleotides. The DNA reads TGTGCCAGCAGTGAAGCGTACGGGACAGTTTTCGGCTACACCTTC. It specifies CASSEAYGTVFGYTF.